This T cell receptor (beta chain) was found in a study of T cells expressing NK-cell markers. As regards this clonotype: Its antigen remains unknown.

Study outcomes and limitations: The CD3+CD56-NKG2C+ fraction was also led by these clonotypes in a few donors.

One entry per CDR3 protein, without DNA, is what TCRdb gives after re-calling the 5' RACE reads. This sample carries about 460,000 distinct CDR3 sequences, with almost 1.5% going to the ten biggest clones. Germline CDR1 reads SQVTM; CDR2 reads ANQGSEA. The CDR3 is 17 amino acids. The TCR sequence derives from a woman between 45 and 65 years old in good health. Sequenced sample: blood T cells: a sorted CD56 or NKG2C T cell subset, CD4+ or CD8+ T cells, or bulk PBMC T cells (not recorded which). This chain uses TRBV29-1 with TRBJ2-6; the D call of TRBD1 rests on TCRdb alone, since no DNA is present to check it. CDR3 sequence reads: CSVVGADGYSGANVLTF.